These T cell receptor beta chains were read from a single sample in a study of T cell repertoires in cytomegalovirus infection. In TCRdb, the reads were re-called with MiXCR into one record per CDR3 protein. The sample records under 150,000 distinct CDR3 sequences, about 24% being singletons. Their antigen targets remain unknown. Sequenced sample: PBMCs, sequenced either directly or after in vitro stimulation (not recorded which). Receptors were obtained from a human donor in good health (CMV status not recorded). Some clones in this sample may be carry-over from other donors' samples. Each CDR3 is given with its conserved first and last residue. The D gene is left open where the match is weak. The size field is filled for only some rows; it gives once, few, many or a size class.

d_call | j_call | clone_size | v_call | cdr3_nt | cdr3_aa
TRBD2 | TRBJ2-3 | - | TRBV5-1 | TGCGCCAGCAGCTCCGACCCTAGACTAGCGGGAGGCACAGATACGCAGTATTTT | CASSSDPRLAGGTDTQYF
- | TRBJ2-1 | - | TRBV28 | TGTGCCAGCAGTTTGGGATCCCCCTCCTACAATGAGCAGTTCTTC | CASSLGSPSYNEQFF
- | TRBJ1-5 | - | TRBV4-1 | TGCGCCAGCAGCCAAGAGGGGTCTGTGGGCAATCAGCCCCAGCATTTT | CASSQEGSVGNQPQHF
- | TRBJ2-3 | - | TRBV20-1 | TGCAGTGCGCGCGGGTCAGATACGCAGTATTTT | CSARGSDTQYF
TRBD1 | TRBJ1-2 | few | TRBV6-2/TRBV6-3 | TGTGCCAGCAGTCGGGACAGCTCTTTCTATGGCTACACCTTC | CASSRDSSFYGYTF
- | TRBJ2-1 | - | TRBV6-5 | TGTGCCAGCAGTTCTGTAACTTACAATGAGCAGTTCTTC | CASSSVTYNEQFF
- | TRBJ1-2 | - | TRBV6-6 | TGTGCCAGCAGCCTATCTCCGGGACCCAGTAACTATGGCTACACCTTC | CASSLSPGPSNYGYTF
TRBD2 | TRBJ2-1 | - | TRBV7-2 | TGTGCCAGCAGCGTCGGTGGGACTAGCGGATCCAATGAGCAGTTCTTC | CASSVGGTSGSNEQFF
TRBD1 | TRBJ1-2 | - | TRBV25-1 | TGTGCCAGCAGCGAAACAGGGGGCTATGGCTACACCTTC | CASSETGGYGYTF
- | TRBJ1-5 | few | TRBV5-6 | TGTGCCAGCAGCTTCGGGACGAATCAGCCCCAGCATTTT | CASSFGTNQPQHF
TRBD2 | TRBJ2-1 | - | TRBV7-8 | TGTGCCAGCAGCGACAGGCTAGCGGGGGGGAAGCAGTTCTTC | CASSDRLAGGKQFF
- | TRBJ1-2 | few | TRBV7-2 | TGTGCCAGCAGCCCTAGGACGGAACTACACTATGGCTACACCTTC | CASSPRTELHYGYTF
TRBD2 | TRBJ2-3 | many | TRBV7-2 | TGTGCCAGCAGCTTAAGTAGGTCGGCTAGCGGGAGCCGCACAGATACGCAGTATTTT | CASSLSRSASGSRTDTQYF
- | TRBJ1-1 | - | TRBV7-2 | TGTGCCAGCAGCAACCAGGGAGGGAGCACTGAAGCTTTCTTT | CASSNQGGSTEAFF
- | TRBJ1-4 | few | TRBV27 | TGTGCCAGCAGCGGTACAGGGTCCCCTGCAACTAATGAAAAACTGTTTTTT | CASSGTGSPATNEKLFF
- | TRBJ1-2 | many | TRBV7-2 | TGTGCCAGCAGCTTAATGGACATTCCTAACTATGGCTACACCTTC | CASSLMDIPNYGYTF
- | TRBJ2-7 | - | TRBV9 | TGTGCCAGCAGCAGCGGGCAGGGAGGCTCCTACGAGCAGTACTTC | CASSSGQGGSYEQYF
- | TRBJ1-2 | - | TRBV4-1 | TGCGCCAGCAGTCCCGGACGGAATAACTATGGCTACACCTTC | CASSPGRNNYGYTF
TRBD2 | TRBJ2-1 | - | TRBV12-3/TRBV12-4 | TGTGCCAGCAAGTCCCCCACAAGCGGGAGGGGTTACAATGAGCAGTTCTTC | CASKSPTSGRGYNEQFF
- | TRBJ2-1 | - | TRBV28 | TGTGCCAGCAGTTTGGGGGGAGGGGGACCCTACAATGAGCAGTTCTTC | CASSLGGGGPYNEQFF
- | TRBJ2-5 | many | TRBV7-8 | TGTGCCAGCAGCTTAAGTGGACTGGACAGACAGACCCAGTACTTC | CASSLSGLDRQTQYF
- | TRBJ2-5 | few | TRBV27 | TGTGCCAGCAGTTCTCAAGGGGGAGGGCAAGAGACCCAGTACTTC | CASSSQGGGQETQYF
- | TRBJ1-2 | few | TRBV12-3/TRBV12-4 | TGTGCCAGCAGTTTACGACAGTCCTATGGCTACACCTTC | CASSLRQSYGYTF
TRBD2 | TRBJ2-1 | few | TRBV7-2 | TGTGCCAGCAGCTCTAGCGGGAGGGCACACAATGAGCAGTTCTTC | CASSSSGRAHNEQFF
- | TRBJ1-2 | - | TRBV29-1 | TGCAGCGTTGAAGATCGACGGGGCTACACCTTC | CSVEDRRGYTF
TRBD2 | TRBJ2-5 | many | TRBV7-8 | TGTGCCAGCAGCTTGGGGAGGGGAGAGACCCAGTACTTC | CASSLGRGETQYF
TRBD1 | TRBJ1-1 | - | TRBV6-1 | TGTGCCAGATATGCGGACAGGGAGGGAAACACTGAAGCTTTCTTT | CARYADREGNTEAFF
TRBD2 | TRBJ2-2 | few | TRBV12-3/TRBV12-4 | TGTGCCAGCAGGGCTAGCGGAGGAAACACCGGGGAGCTGTTTTTT | CASRASGGNTGELFF
- | TRBJ2-3 | - | TRBV5-4 | TGTGCCAGCAGCATCCCTCGGGGGACAGAAACAGATACGCAGTATTTT | CASSIPRGTETDTQYF
TRBD2 | TRBJ2-4 | few | TRBV5-6 | TGTGCCAGCAGCTTAAGAGCGGGAGAAGCGGTCAAAAACATTCAGTACTTC | CASSLRAGEAVKNIQYF
TRBD2 | TRBJ2-7 | - | TRBV5-1 | TGCGCCAGCAGCACCGGGACTAGCGGGCTTCGCGAGCAGTACTTC | CASSTGTSGLREQYF
- | TRBJ2-1 | - | TRBV12-3/TRBV12-4 | TGTGCCAGCCGGAGCGGTAACTACAATGAGCAGTTCTTC | CASRSGNYNEQFF
- | TRBJ2-1 | many | TRBV5-4 | TGTGCCAGCAGCAAGTCCCAATCCTACCCGTACAATGAGCAGTTCTTC | CASSKSQSYPYNEQFF
- | TRBJ2-7 | - | TRBV25-1 | TGTGCCAGCAGTAAGTTAGGGTCCTACGAGCAGTACTTC | CASSKLGSYEQYF
TRBD1 | TRBJ2-5 | - | TRBV6-6 | TGTGCCAGCAGTTACTCCCGGACAGGGCAAGAGACCCAGTACTTC | CASSYSRTGQETQYF
- | TRBJ2-1 | few | TRBV20-1 | TGCAGTGCAGAACTCCGGGAGTTCTTACGGAATGAGCAGTTCTTC | CSAELREFLRNEQFF
TRBD2 | TRBJ2-1 | few | TRBV7-9 | TGTGCCAGCAGCTTAGAACTAGCGGGAGTCGGTGAGCAGTTCTTC | CASSLELAGVGEQFF
- | TRBJ1-4 | few | TRBV7-8 | TGTGCCAGCAGCCCGTGGACAGCAACTAATGAAAAACTGTTTTTT | CASSPWTATNEKLFF
- | TRBJ2-1 | - | TRBV7-2 | TGTGCCAGCAGCTTAGGAGGGGGGACAGATCGGCAGTTCTTC | CASSLGGGTDRQFF
TRBD2 | TRBJ2-7 | few | TRBV7-9 | TGTGCCAGCAGCCCTGGGACTAGCGGGATCTCCTACGAGCAGTACTTC | CASSPGTSGISYEQYF
TRBD1 | TRBJ1-1 | - | TRBV28 | TGTGCCAGCAGTCCCCATGGACAGGGTGGACCTGAAGCTTTCTTT | CASSPHGQGGPEAFF
- | TRBJ2-1 | few | TRBV6-5 | TGTGCCAGCAGTTACACTTGGAAGCGGGCCCTCAATGAGCAGTTCTTC | CASSYTWKRALNEQFF
- | TRBJ1-1 | - | TRBV29-1 | TGCAGCGTTGTGGTAACCCCTCACGGGGGAAATACTGAAGCTTTCTTT | CSVVVTPHGGNTEAFF
TRBD1 | TRBJ1-2 | many | TRBV7-2 | TGTGCCAGCAGCTTTGGACAGGGGGCGGATGGCTACACCTTC | CASSFGQGADGYTF
TRBD2 | TRBJ2-3 | - | TRBV9 | TGTGCCAGCAGCTCCGAACCCGCGGGAGGGCCCGTCACAGATACGCAGTATTTT | CASSSEPAGGPVTDTQYF
- | TRBJ2-2 | many | TRBV10-3 | TGTGCCATCCGGGGGACAGCTAGCGGGGAGCTGTTTTTT | CAIRGTASGELFF
TRBD1 | TRBJ1-2 | many | TRBV7-2 | TGTGCCAGCAGCTCCTTCCCCACAGGGGGAGGCTACACCTTC | CASSSFPTGGGYTF
- | TRBJ2-5 | few | TRBV20-1 | TGCAGTGCGATCTCTCGGCAGGAAGAGACCCAGTACTTC | CSAISRQEETQYF